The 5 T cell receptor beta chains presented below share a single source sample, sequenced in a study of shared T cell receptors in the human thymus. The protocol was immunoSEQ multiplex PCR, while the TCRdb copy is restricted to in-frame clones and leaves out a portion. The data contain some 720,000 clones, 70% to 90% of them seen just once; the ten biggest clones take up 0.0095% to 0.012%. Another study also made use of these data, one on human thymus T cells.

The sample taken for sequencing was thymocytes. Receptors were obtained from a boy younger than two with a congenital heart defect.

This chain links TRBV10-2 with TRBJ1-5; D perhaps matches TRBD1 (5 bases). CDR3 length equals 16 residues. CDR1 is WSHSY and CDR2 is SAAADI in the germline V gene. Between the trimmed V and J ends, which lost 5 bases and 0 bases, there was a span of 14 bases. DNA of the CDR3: TGCGCCAGCAGTCCCGGGGGGAGGACTAGCAATCAGCCCCAGCATTTT. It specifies CASSPGGRTSNQPQHF.

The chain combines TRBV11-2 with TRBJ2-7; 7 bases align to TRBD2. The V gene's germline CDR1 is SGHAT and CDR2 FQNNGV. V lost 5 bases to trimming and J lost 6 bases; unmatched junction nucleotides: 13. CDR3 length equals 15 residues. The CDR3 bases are TGTGCCAGCAGCGCGTTGAGCGGGACCAAGGGCGAGCAGTACTTC. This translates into CASSALSGTKGEQYF.

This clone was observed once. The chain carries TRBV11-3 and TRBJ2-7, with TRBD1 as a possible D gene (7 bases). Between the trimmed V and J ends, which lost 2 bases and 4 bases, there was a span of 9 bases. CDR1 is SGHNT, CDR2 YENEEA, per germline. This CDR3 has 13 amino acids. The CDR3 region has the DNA TGTGCCAGCAGCTTACAGGGGGGATACGAGCAGTACTTC. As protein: CASSLQGGYEQYF.

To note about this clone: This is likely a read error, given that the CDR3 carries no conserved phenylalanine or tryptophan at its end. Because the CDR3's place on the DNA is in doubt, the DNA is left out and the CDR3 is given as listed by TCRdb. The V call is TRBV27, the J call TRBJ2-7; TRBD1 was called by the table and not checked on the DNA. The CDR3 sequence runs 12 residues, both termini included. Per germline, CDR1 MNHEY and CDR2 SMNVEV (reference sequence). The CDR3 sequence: CASSSHPGPRQG.

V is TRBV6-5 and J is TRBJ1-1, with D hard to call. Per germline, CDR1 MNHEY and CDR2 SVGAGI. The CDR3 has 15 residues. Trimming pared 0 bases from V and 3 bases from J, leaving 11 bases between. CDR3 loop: CASSYSTEQHTEAFF. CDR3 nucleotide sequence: TGTGCCAGCAGTTACTCGACGGAACAGCACACTGAAGCTTTCTTT.